This T cell receptor (beta chain) was captured by sequencing in a study of blood T cells in healthy people across ages. The sample holds a few counts of this clonotype. With 7 bases removed from V and 4 bases from J, the gap between germline ends came to 10 bases. Germline V gives CDR1 SQVTM, CDR2 ANQGSEA. The CDR3 covers 11 residues. The second PCR ran roughly 7 to 11 cycles with a sample-barcoded 5' primer and J-beta primers. One entry per CDR3 protein, called by TCRdb with MiXCR from the 5' RACE reads. The sample shows over a million distinct CDR3 sequences, around two fifths of them seen only once.

J is TRBJ1-1 and V is TRBV29-1; D possibly corresponds to TRBD1 (6 bases). The TCR sequence derives from a woman aged 18-35 years in good health. Sequencing was performed on blood. The CDR3 DNA is TGCAGCGCCTCAGGGGCCACTGAAGCTTTCTTT. This gives the protein CSASGATEAFF.